Listed below are T cell receptor beta chains from one sample, sequenced in a study of Graves' ophthalmopathy and Graves' hyperthyroidism. TCRdb independently ran MiXCR on the multiplex PCR reads; one entry per CDR3 protein. The sample consists of about 230,000 distinct CDR3 sequences, around 42% of them appearing once. The specimen sequenced was peripheral blood. These receptors came from an adult man with Graves' ophthalmopathy. CDR3s include the opening cysteine and the closing phenylalanine or tryptophan. A D gene is named only where the DNA matches it firmly. The size field is filled for only some rows; it gives once, few, many or a size class.

V	D	size	J	CDR3	DNA
TRBV24-1	.	few	TRBJ2-3	CATSDTSRTLDTQYF	TGTGCCACCAGTGATACCTCAAGGACCCTAGATACGCAGTATTTT
TRBV9	.	.	TRBJ1-5	CASSLAPGAGNQPQHF	TGCGCCAGCAGCTTGGCCCCGGGGGCAGGAAATCAGCCCCAGCATTTT
TRBV20-1	.	.	TRBJ2-2	CSATLGGRRGELFF	TGCAGTGCTACCCTGGGGGGAAGACGCGGGGAGCTGTTTTTT
TRBV7-9	.	.	TRBJ1-4	CASSLYRDGDEKLFF	TGTGCCAGCAGCTTATATAGGGACGGGGATGAAAAACTGTTTTTT
TRBV10-3	.	once	TRBJ1-3	CAIRPGRIGNTIYF	TGTGCCATCAGGCCGGGACGGATTGGAAACACCATATATTTT
TRBV2	TRBD2	.	TRBJ2-5	CASSIPSGGGETQYF	TGTGCCAGCAGTATCCCTAGCGGGGGGGGGGAGACCCAGTACTTC
TRBV7-2	.	many	TRBJ2-2	CASSLRTGELFF	TGTGCCAGCAGCTTAAGGACCGGGGAGCTGTTTTTT
TRBV20-1	.	.	TRBJ2-7	CSATFRDGIYEQYF	TGCAGTGCTACGTTCCGGGACGGTATCTACGAGCAGTACTTC
TRBV27	.	.	TRBJ1-2	CASSFGPPSHYGYTF	TGTGCCAGCAGTTTCGGCCCCCCCAGTCACTATGGCTACACCTTC
TRBV25-1	.	.	TRBJ2-5	CASSVERSPETQYF	TGTGCCAGCAGCGTAGAGAGGAGCCCGGAGACCCAGTACTTC
TRBV5-6	.	few	TRBJ2-7	CASSLDGMGSYEQYF	TGTGCCAGCAGCTTGGACGGGATGGGCTCCTACGAGCAGTACTTC
TRBV2	.	few	TRBJ1-1	CASSPPGAHGAFF	TGTGCCAGCAGCCCCCCCGGCGCCCACGGCGCTTTCTTT
TRBV2	TRBD2	.	TRBJ2-5	CASSEALSRGGTQYF	TGTGCCAGCAGTGAAGCGCTTAGCCGGGGGGGGACCCAGTACTTC
TRBV20-1	.	few	TRBJ1-2	CSARGLGQANYGYTF	TGCAGTGCTAGAGGGTTAGGCCAAGCTAACTATGGCTACACCTTC
TRBV12-3/TRBV12-4	.	.	TRBJ2-2	CASSDTGLGTGELFF	TGTGCCAGCAGTGATACAGGGTTGGGTACCGGGGAGCTGTTTTTT
TRBV7-9	.	many	TRBJ1-1	CASRELGRTEAFF	TGTGCCAGCAGGGAACTTGGGCGCACTGAAGCTTTCTTT
TRBV19	.	few	TRBJ1-1	CASSKDGEIMNTEAFF	TGTGCCAGTAGTAAGGACGGGGAAATCATGAACACTGAAGCTTTCTTT
TRBV7-2	TRBD1	.	TRBJ1-2	CASSHPGQGHAGGYTF	TGTGCCAGCAGCCATCCCGGACAGGGCCACGCGGGTGGCTACACCTTC
TRBV2	.	.	TRBJ2-2	CASTPAVNTGELFF	TGTGCCAGCACGCCAGCGGTTAACACCGGGGAGCTGTTTTTT
TRBV11-3	.	.	TRBJ1-1	CATQNGVGNTEAFF	TGTGCCACCCAAAATGGTGTGGGGAACACTGAAGCTTTCTTT
TRBV7-9	.	.	TRBJ2-7	CASSLALTGAYEQYF	TGTGCCAGCAGCTTAGCCTTGACAGGAGCCTACGAGCAGTACTTC
TRBV5-1	.	.	TRBJ2-5	CASSAARVRRFQEAQYF	TGCGCCAGCAGCGCCGCCAGGGTAAGGAGGTTCCAAGAGGCCCAGTACTTC
TRBV14	TRBD1	.	TRBJ2-2	CASRRGQQNTGELFF	TGTGCCAGCAGACGGGGACAGCAGAACACCGGGGAGCTGTTTTTT
TRBV12-3/TRBV12-4	TRBD1	few	TRBJ2-5	CASGTGGETQYF	TGTGCCAGCGGAACAGGGGGAGAGACCCAGTACTTC